A selection of T cell receptor beta chains follows, all from one sample in a study of cytomegalovirus exposure and HLA in healthy donors. Repertoires were generated with immunoSEQ multiplex PCR, while TCRdb's copy carries only in-frame clones and drops some. This repertoire comprises some 110,000 clones; its ten largest clones make up around 6.5%. Sequenced: PBMCs. These receptors were taken from a man aged 35 to 55 in good health and CMV-seropositive. Each CDR3 is given with its conserved first and last residue. The D gene is left open where the match is weak.

j_call: TRBJ2-7
v_call: TRBV30
d_call: -
cdr3_nt: TGTGCCTGGAGGACAACCTACGAGCAGTACTTC
cdr3_aa: CAWRTTYEQYF

j_call: TRBJ2-3
v_call: TRBV29-1
d_call: -
cdr3_nt: TGCAGCGTCGGAGGCCGGATCCCCACAGATACGCAGTATTTT
cdr3_aa: CSVGGRIPTDTQYF

j_call: TRBJ2-5
v_call: TRBV4-2
d_call: -
cdr3_nt: TGTGCCAGCGCCTCGGGTATGCAAGAGACCCAGTACTTC
cdr3_aa: CASASGMQETQYF

j_call: TRBJ2-3
v_call: TRBV2
d_call: -
cdr3_nt: TGTGCCAGCAGGACAAGGGGGTTCACAACAGATACGCAGTATTTT
cdr3_aa: CASRTRGFTTDTQYF

j_call: TRBJ1-2
v_call: TRBV27
d_call: TRBD1
cdr3_nt: TGTGCCAGCAGTTGGTCGACAGGGGGCTATTATGGCTACACCTTC
cdr3_aa: CASSWSTGGYYGYTF

j_call: TRBJ1-1
v_call: TRBV7-7
d_call: -
cdr3_nt: TGTGCTAGCAGCCCCGTCGAGGCACTGAACACTGAAGCTTTCTTT
cdr3_aa: CASSPVEALNTEAFF

j_call: TRBJ2-7
v_call: TRBV2
d_call: -
cdr3_nt: TGTGCCAGCAGTGAATTCATGGCAGGGGCCTACGAGCAGTACTTC
cdr3_aa: CASSEFMAGAYEQYF

j_call: TRBJ1-1
v_call: TRBV18
d_call: -
cdr3_nt: TGTGCCAGCTCAGACATCGTACAAGCTTTCTTT
cdr3_aa: CASSDIVQAFF

j_call: TRBJ1-1
v_call: TRBV5-1
d_call: TRBD1
cdr3_nt: TGCGCCAGCAGCCAGACAGGGACGATGAACACTGAAGCTTTCTTT
cdr3_aa: CASSQTGTMNTEAFF

j_call: TRBJ1-2
v_call: TRBV5-1
d_call: -
cdr3_nt: TGCGCCAGCAGCTTTGTGCCCGAGACAGCCGATGGCTACACCTTC
cdr3_aa: CASSFVPETADGYTF

j_call: TRBJ2-1
v_call: TRBV9
d_call: -
cdr3_nt: TGTGCCAGCAGCGTCAGTGACAATGAGCAGTTCTTC
cdr3_aa: CASSVSDNEQFF

j_call: TRBJ2-7
v_call: TRBV6-4
d_call: -
cdr3_nt: TGTGCCAGCAGGCTACAGGGTCAAGTCTCCTACGAGCAGTACTTC
cdr3_aa: CASRLQGQVSYEQYF

j_call: TRBJ2-1
v_call: TRBV7-6
d_call: -
cdr3_nt: TGTGCCAGCAGCCCTCGAGGGAAGGGTGGTACATTTGAGCAGTTCTTC
cdr3_aa: CASSPRGKGGTFEQFF

j_call: TRBJ1-5
v_call: TRBV6-6
d_call: -
cdr3_nt: TGTGCCAGCAGTAGACTAGATTATAGCAATCAGCCCCAGCATTTT
cdr3_aa: CASSRLDYSNQPQHF

j_call: TRBJ1-2
v_call: TRBV13
d_call: -
cdr3_nt: TGTGCCAGCAGCGAGGATAGACATGGCTACACCTTC
cdr3_aa: CASSEDRHGYTF

j_call: TRBJ2-7
v_call: TRBV6-5
d_call: -
cdr3_nt: TGTGCCAGCAGGCTTTCCAGGGGATTCTACGAGCAGTACTTC
cdr3_aa: CASRLSRGFYEQYF

j_call: TRBJ2-6
v_call: TRBV19
d_call: TRBD2
cdr3_nt: TGTGCCAGTAGTATCGGTTCGGGACTAGGGACCTCTGGGGCCAACGTCCTGACTTTC
cdr3_aa: CASSIGSGLGTSGANVLTF

j_call: TRBJ1-2
v_call: TRBV4-1
d_call: TRBD1
cdr3_nt: TGCGCCAGCAGCCAAGATTCCGGGGACAGAGGCGCCTATGGCTACACCTTC
cdr3_aa: CASSQDSGDRGAYGYTF

j_call: TRBJ1-1
v_call: TRBV25-1
d_call: -
cdr3_nt: TGTGCCAGCAGTGAAGTGGGCAGAGAAGCTTTCTTT
cdr3_aa: CASSEVGREAFF

j_call: TRBJ1-1
v_call: TRBV6-1
d_call: TRBD1
cdr3_nt: TGTGCCAGCAGAAGACAGGGGTCGCTCACTGAAGCTTTCTTT
cdr3_aa: CASRRQGSLTEAFF

j_call: TRBJ2-1
v_call: TRBV9
d_call: TRBD2
cdr3_nt: TGTGCCAGCAGCGTAGTTAGCGGGTCCCCAGGTGAGCAGTTCTTC
cdr3_aa: CASSVVSGSPGEQFF

j_call: TRBJ2-4
v_call: TRBV30
d_call: TRBD1
cdr3_nt: TGTGCCTGGAGTAGGGGGACAGGGTCAAAAAACATTCAGTACTTC
cdr3_aa: CAWSRGTGSKNIQYF

j_call: TRBJ2-1
v_call: TRBV28
d_call: -
cdr3_nt: TGTGCCAGCAGACGTAGCGGCAGCTCCTACAATGAGCAGTTCTTC
cdr3_aa: CASRRSGSSYNEQFF

j_call: TRBJ2-1
v_call: TRBV2
d_call: TRBD1
cdr3_nt: TGTGCCAGCAGTGGGGACAGGGGGAATGAGCAGTTCTTC
cdr3_aa: CASSGDRGNEQFF

j_call: TRBJ2-1
v_call: TRBV5-1
d_call: -
cdr3_nt: TGCGCCAGCAGCTTGGGGCTCAATGAGCAGTTCTTC
cdr3_aa: CASSLGLNEQFF

j_call: TRBJ2-1
v_call: TRBV28
d_call: -
cdr3_nt: TGTGCCAGCAGTTCCCCTCCCCAGGATGAGCAGTTCTTC
cdr3_aa: CASSSPPQDEQFF

j_call: TRBJ2-5
v_call: TRBV5-6
d_call: TRBD2
cdr3_nt: TGTGCCAGCAGCTTGGTGGGACTAGCACAGAGGGAGACCCAGTACTTC
cdr3_aa: CASSLVGLAQRETQYF

j_call: TRBJ2-3
v_call: TRBV6-5
d_call: -
cdr3_nt: TGTGCCAGCAGTCCCGGGACTCTTAAGGGGGATACGCAGTATTTT
cdr3_aa: CASSPGTLKGDTQYF

j_call: TRBJ2-7
v_call: TRBV5-1
d_call: TRBD2
cdr3_nt: TGCGCCAGCAGCGCGGGACTATTTTCCTACGAGCAGTACTTC
cdr3_aa: CASSAGLFSYEQYF

j_call: TRBJ2-1
v_call: TRBV7-8
d_call: -
cdr3_nt: TGTGCCAGCAGCTTAGCCCGGTACAATGAGCAGTTCTTC
cdr3_aa: CASSLARYNEQFF

j_call: TRBJ2-3
v_call: TRBV19
d_call: TRBD2
cdr3_nt: TGTGCCAGTAGTAGTAGCGGGGGGGGTGCAGATACGCAGTATTTT
cdr3_aa: CASSSSGGGADTQYF

j_call: TRBJ1-5
v_call: TRBV7-2
d_call: -
cdr3_nt: TGTGCCAGCGGGAAAGGGGTTAATCAGCCCCAGCATTTT
cdr3_aa: CASGKGVNQPQHF

j_call: TRBJ2-3
v_call: TRBV5-6
d_call: TRBD1
cdr3_nt: TGTGCCAGCAGCTCCCGGGACAGGGGAGATACGCAGTATTTT
cdr3_aa: CASSSRDRGDTQYF

j_call: TRBJ2-7
v_call: TRBV19
d_call: -
cdr3_nt: TGTGCCAGTAGTATATCGGACAGCTACGAGCAGTACTTC
cdr3_aa: CASSISDSYEQYF

j_call: TRBJ2-7
v_call: TRBV2
d_call: TRBD1
cdr3_nt: TGTGCCAGCAGTGACCCCGGGACAGGGAAATACGAGCAGTACTTC
cdr3_aa: CASSDPGTGKYEQYF

j_call: TRBJ2-1
v_call: TRBV5-1
d_call: TRBD1
cdr3_nt: TGCGCCAGCAGCTTCACAGTGGCAGGGGGATACAATGAGCAGTTCTTC
cdr3_aa: CASSFTVAGGYNEQFF

j_call: TRBJ1-1
v_call: TRBV6-5
d_call: -
cdr3_nt: TGTGCCAGCAGTAGGCAGGTATTCAAGGAAGCTTTCTTT
cdr3_aa: CASSRQVFKEAFF

j_call: TRBJ1-4
v_call: TRBV2
d_call: TRBD1
cdr3_nt: TGTGCCAGCCTGGGGACAGACGAAAAACTGTTTTTT
cdr3_aa: CASLGTDEKLFF

j_call: TRBJ1-1
v_call: TRBV29-1
d_call: -
cdr3_nt: TGCAGCGTTGACCAGGGGCTTGGGATGAACACTGAAGCTTTCTTT
cdr3_aa: CSVDQGLGMNTEAFF

j_call: TRBJ2-5
v_call: TRBV7-2
d_call: TRBD2
cdr3_nt: TGTGCCAGCAGCTCCGGACTAGCGGGAGTAGAGACCCAGTACTTC
cdr3_aa: CASSSGLAGVETQYF

j_call: TRBJ2-3
v_call: TRBV28
d_call: -
cdr3_nt: TGTGCCACAGGAAGGGAGAGGAGTACGCAGTATTTT
cdr3_aa: CATGRERSTQYF

j_call: TRBJ2-1
v_call: TRBV7-3
d_call: -
cdr3_nt: TGTGCCAGCAGCTTAACGGTGGCAGGTAACAATGAGCAGTTCTTC
cdr3_aa: CASSLTVAGNNEQFF

j_call: TRBJ2-7
v_call: TRBV25-1
d_call: TRBD1
cdr3_nt: TGTGCCAGCAGGGGGACAGGGGGCTACGAGCAGTACTTC
cdr3_aa: CASRGTGGYEQYF

j_call: TRBJ2-7
v_call: TRBV28
d_call: -
cdr3_nt: TGTGCCAGCAGTTTAAACGGTCCCAACTACGAGCAGTACTTC
cdr3_aa: CASSLNGPNYEQYF

j_call: TRBJ2-3
v_call: TRBV10-1
d_call: -
cdr3_nt: TGCGCCAGCAGTGAGTCGAGAGGCGGCCGCGCAGATACGCAGTATTTT
cdr3_aa: CASSESRGGRADTQYF

j_call: TRBJ2-3
v_call: TRBV6-1
d_call: TRBD1
cdr3_nt: TGTGCCAGCAGGACAGGGGGTTCCGAGGATACGCAGTATTTT
cdr3_aa: CASRTGGSEDTQYF